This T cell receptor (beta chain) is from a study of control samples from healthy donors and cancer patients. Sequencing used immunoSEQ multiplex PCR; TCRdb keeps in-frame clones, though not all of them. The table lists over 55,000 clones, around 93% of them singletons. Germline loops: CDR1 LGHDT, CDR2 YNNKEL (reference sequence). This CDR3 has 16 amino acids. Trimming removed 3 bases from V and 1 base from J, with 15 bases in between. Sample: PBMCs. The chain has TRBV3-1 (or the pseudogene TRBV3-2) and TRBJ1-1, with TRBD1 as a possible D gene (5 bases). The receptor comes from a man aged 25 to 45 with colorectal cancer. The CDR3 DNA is TGTGCCAGCAGCCACAGGGAAGTACAGTCGAACACTGAAGCTTTCTTT. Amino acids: CASSHREVQSNTEAFF.